These 23 T cell receptor beta chains originate from one sample sequenced in a study of cytomegalovirus exposure and HLA in healthy donors. In the PCR, 60 Vbeta and 13 Jbeta primers were used. Assay used: immunoSEQ multiplex PCR; TCRdb lists only in-frame clones, some missing. Of about 130,000 clones in the sample, 81% are singletons; the top ten hold about 0.7%. The material sequenced was PBMCs. The receptor set was obtained from a man between 18 and 35 years old in good health and CMV-seronegative.

The chain has TRBV9 and TRBJ2-7; D gene ambiguous. CDR1 SGDLS and CDR2 YYNGEE come from the germline V gene. Trimming left V 4 bases short and J 0 bases short, with 17 bases between. The CDR3 is made up of 16 amino acids. CDR3 DNA sequence: TGTGCCAGCAGCACTCAGACTGGTATTTCCTCCTACGAGCAGTACTTC. Its translation is CASSTQTGISSYEQYF.

The chain joins TRBV5-4 to TRBJ2-5; 9 bases agree with TRBD1. Germline CDR1 and CDR2: SGHNT and YYREEE (reference sequence). This CDR3 region has 14 residues. V trimming: 3 bases; J trimming: 1 base; junction bases outside the gene matches: 1. The DNA of the CDR3 is TGTGCCAGCAGCTGGGACAGGGTCCAAGAGACCCAGTACTTC. It encodes CASSWDRVQETQYF. The full variable domain, its missing parts supplied by reference TRBV5-4 and TRBJ2-5, is ETGVTQSPTHLIKTRGQQVTLRCSSQSGHNTVSWYQQALGQGPQFIFQYYREEENGRGNFPPRFSGLQFPNYSSELNVNALELDDSALYLCASSWDRVQETQYFGPGTRLLVL.

This chain connects TRBV27 to TRBJ1-5, with D possibly being TRBD1 (6 bases). V lost 3 bases and J lost 4, with 10 bases in between. The germline gives CDR1 MNHEY, CDR2 SMNVEV (reference sequence). The CDR3 runs to 14 residues. The CDR3 DNA reads as TGTGCCAGCAGTTTGGCAGGGGCGAATCAGCCCCAGCATTTT. Its protein product is CASSLAGANQPQHF.

This clone was seen a few times. The chain combines TRBV6-6 with TRBJ1-1; D ambiguous. The CDR3 is 12 amino acids. V was shortened by 4 bases and J by 0 bases, with 3 bases between the two germline ends. CDR1 and CDR2 from the germline V gene are MNHNY and SVGAGI (reference sequence). The CDR3 loop reads CASSSMNTEAFF. The CDR3 DNA is TGTGCCAGCAGTTCAATGAACACTGAAGCTTTCTTT.

The rearrangement joins TRBV18 to TRBJ2-3; 13 nucleotides align to TRBD2. Unmatched junction bases numbered 7, after V lost 2 bases and J lost 2 bases. The CDR3 covers 18 residues. Germline loops: CDR1 KGHSH, CDR2 LQKENI. Here the CDR3 DNA reads TGTGCCAGCTCACCAGGACTAGCGGGGGCCCTTTTCACAGATACGCAGTATTTT. As protein: CASSPGLAGALFTDTQYF.

CDR3 coding DNA: TGTGCCAGCAGCGGTTCGTTTAGCAATCAGCCCCAGCATTTT. The encoded protein is CASSGSFSNQPQHF. V usage is TRBV9 and J usage is TRBJ1-5; D is unresolved. In germline, CDR1 is SGDLS, CDR2 YYNGEE. The CDR3 is 14 residues long. V lost 3 bases to trimming and J lost 0 bases, with 7 bases between them.

The chain is built from TRBV7-2 and TRBJ2-4; D is undetermined. The CDR3 totals 14 residues. The germline gives CDR1 SGHTA, CDR2 FQGNSA. With 5 bases removed from V and 7 bases from J, the gap between germline ends came to 15 bases. The CDR3 DNA is TGTGCCAGCAGCCCTACGTCGGGTTTGAACATTCAGTACTTC. Translated: CASSPTSGLNIQYF.

The chain recombines TRBV7-2 with TRBJ1-5; TRBD1 matches at 8 bases. The length of the CDR3 is 18 residues. In germline, CDR1 is SGHTA, CDR2 FQGNSA. The V segment lost 5 bases and the J segment 2 bases; nucleotides outside the gene matches: 14. Here the CDR3 reads CASSPGGAGPIGNQPQHF. In DNA form, the CDR3 reads TGTGCCAGCAGCCCAGGGGGCGCGGGGCCGATAGGCAATCAGCCCCAGCATTTT.

This clone has just a few counts. An end of the junction differs from the germline gene, which may be a read error. V is TRBV7-7 and J is TRBJ2-5; TRBD2 agrees at 9 bases. The CDR3 length is 15 residues. The germline CDR1 and CDR2 sequences are SSHAT and FNYEAQ (reference sequence). DNA for the CDR3: TGTGCTAGCAGCACGACTAGCGGAGTGTTCGAGACCCAGTACTTC. Residues: CASSTTSGVFETQYF. The entire variable domain, with the rest obtained from reference TRBV7-7 and TRBJ2-5, is as follows: GAGVSQSPRYKVTKRGQDVTLRCDPISSHATLYWYQQALGQGPEFLTYFNYEAQPDKSGLPSDRFSAERPEGSISTLTIQRTEQRDSAMYRCASSTTSGVFETQYFGPGTRLLVL.

The rearrangement links TRBV18 to TRBJ1-4, with a possible D match to TRBD1 (6 bases). The CDR3 extends over 15 amino acids. The V end was cut by 6 bases, the J end by 2 bases, with 13 bases between. CDR1 is KGHSH and CDR2 is LQKENI in the germline V gene. CDR3 coding DNA: TGTGCCAGCTCCCCTGCAGGGGCCACTAATGAAAAACTGTTTTTT. Translated: CASSPAGATNEKLFF.

The chain uses TRBV5-1 and TRBJ1-4; D is unresolved. The CDR3 loop spans 13 amino acids. Germline-derived CDR1 and CDR2 are SGHRS and YFSETQ. With 4 bases removed from V and 9 bases from J, the gap between germline ends came to 13 bases. CDR3 protein: CASSRSGSQKLFF. In nucleotides, the CDR3 is TGCGCCAGCAGCAGGAGTGGGTCTCAAAAACTGTTTTTT.

This clone was observed once. The genes are TRBV30 and TRBJ2-7; perhaps TRBD2 as D (6 bases). CDR1 is GTSNPN, CDR2 SVGIG, per germline (reference sequence). V gave up 2 bases and J gave up 5 bases, with 13 bases separating them. The CDR3 is made up of 13 amino acids. CDR3 coding DNA: TGTGCCTGGAGTACGCTAGCGCTCCACGAGCAGTACTTC. Translation gives CAWSTLALHEQYF.

The genes are TRBV14 and TRBJ1-2; TRBD1 matches at 7 bases. The germline V gene encodes CDR1 SGHDN and CDR2 FVKESK. V was clipped by 4 bases and J by 4 bases; unmatched bases: 9. There are 15 residues in the CDR3. In DNA form, the CDR3 reads TGTGCCAGCAGCCCCAGACAGGGAAAGAGCTATGGCTACACCTTC. This translates into CASSPRQGKSYGYTF.

As to this clone: The same CDR3 arises from other DNA sequences in this sample as well. The chain combines TRBV30 with TRBJ2-7; D is undetermined. The CDR3 runs 12 residues. Germline V gene lookup returns CDR1 GTSNPN and CDR2 SVGIG (reference sequence). The germline V and J ends were trimmed by 0 bases and 1 base, with 4 bases remaining between them. The CDR3 loop is CAWSVLSYEQYF. CDR3 bases: TGTGCCTGGAGTGTACTTTCCTACGAGCAGTACTTC.

V gene TRBV5-1 combines with J gene TRBJ1-3, with unresolved D. Germline V CDR1 and CDR2: SGHRS, YFSETQ. The CDR3 totals 14 residues. V lost 4 bases to trimming and J lost 4 bases, with 12 bases between them. Here the CDR3 reads CASSPGLSGNTIYF. CDR3 in DNA: TGCGCCAGCAGCCCTGGACTCTCCGGAAACACCATATATTTT.

This rearrangement joins TRBV6-5 to TRBJ2-7; 11 bases fit TRBD2. The junction had 5 bases not matched to a gene; V was cut back by 6 bases and J by 1 base. The CDR3 spans 15 residues. Germline CDR1 MNHEY, CDR2 SVGAGI. The chain's CDR3 is CASSRGTSGSYEQYF. CDR3 coding DNA: TGTGCCAGCAGCCGCGGGACTAGCGGATCCTACGAGCAGTACTTC.

The rearrangement links TRBV9 to TRBJ1-4; D might be TRBD1 (6 bases). Trimming took off 4 bases at V and 7 bases at J, with 17 bases between the two ends. This CDR3 region has 15 residues. CDR1 is SGDLS, CDR2 YYNGEE, per germline. In DNA, the CDR3 is TGTGCCAGCAGCCGAGGACAGCCCGTTGGTGAAAAACTGTTTTTT. Amino acids: CASSRGQPVGEKLFF.

The gene calls are TRBV30 and TRBJ1-1; the D gene is possibly TRBD1 (6 bases). The CDR3 length is 14 residues. Germline CDR1 is GTSNPN and CDR2 is SVGIG (reference sequence). V lost 2 bases and J 0 bases, leaving 10 bases between the germline ends. The CDR3 DNA follows: TGTGCCTGGAGTAAGGGACACTTGAACACTGAAGCTTTCTTT. Residues: CAWSKGHLNTEAFF.

This chain links TRBV27 with TRBJ1-3; maybe TRBD1 (6 bases). Germline V gene data show CDR1 as MNHEY and CDR2 as SMNVEV (reference sequence). This CDR3 has 14 residues. Trimming removed 3 bases at V and 2 bases at J, with 8 bases between. The CDR3 sequence: CASSFSGAGNTIYF. The CDR3 coding sequence is TGTGCCAGCAGTTTTTCAGGGGCTGGAAACACCATATATTTT.

The gene calls are TRBV5-1 and TRBJ2-1; D call uncertain. With 2 bases removed from V and 7 bases from J, the gap between germline ends came to 10 bases. The CDR3 has 13 residues. Germline lookup yields CDR1 SGHRS and CDR2 YFSETQ. The DNA of the CDR3 is TGCGCCAGCAGCTTTTTGACAAAGAATGAGCAGTTCTTC. This sequence encodes CASSFLTKNEQFF. Drawing the rest from reference TRBV5-1 and TRBJ2-1, the complete variable domain is KAGVTQTPRYLIKTRGQQVTLSCSPISGHRSVSWYQQTPGQGLQFLFEYFSETQRNKGNFPGRFSGRQFSNSRSEMNVSTLELGDSALYLCASSFLTKNEQFFGPGTRLTVL.

The chain is built from TRBV5-6 and TRBJ1-2; 11 nucleotides match TRBD1. The V and J ends lost 0 bases and 4 bases, in that order; junction bases with no gene match: 5. CDR1 and CDR2 from the germline V gene are SGHDT and YYEEEE. The CDR3 is made up of 16 amino acids. This chain's CDR3 is CASSLVTGTGGYGYTF. CDR3 coding DNA: TGTGCCAGCAGCTTGGTCACCGGGACAGGGGGCTATGGCTACACCTTC.

The rearrangement links TRBV4-3 to TRBJ2-3; D is unresolved. The CDR3 is made up of 13 amino acids. Trimming took off 0 bases at V and 10 bases at J, with 11 bases between the two ends. Germline V gene data show CDR1 as LGHNA and CDR2 as YSLEER. The CDR3 DNA reads TGCGCCAGCAGCCAAGATCAAAGGCTAGCGCAGTATTTT. Its translation: CASSQDQRLAQYF.

CDR3 sequence (DNA): TGTGCCAGCAGCGGCCGGGGACTTAATGAAAAACTGTTTTTT. The encoded protein is CASSGRGLNEKLFF. The chain couples TRBV7-2 to TRBJ1-4, with D tentatively TRBD1 (5 bases). V was shortened by 5 bases and J by 4 bases, with 11 bases between the two germline ends. The germline CDR1 and CDR2 sequences are SGHTA and FQGNSA. The CDR3 spans 14 residues.